These 20 T cell receptor beta chains came from one sample sequenced in a study of shared clonotypes between healthy human individuals. CD45RO-negative, CCR7-selected cells formed the naive CD8 fraction, which excluded terminally differentiated effector memory CD45RA+ cells. Sequenced by immunoSEQ multiplex PCR; TCRdb stores in-frame clones only, minus some. The profile shows around 2,100,000 clones, roughly 94% of them singletons. Sequences were obtained from naive CD8+ T cells sorted from blood. These receptors were collected from a young man in good health.

A note on this clone: Different DNA sequences within this sample yield the same CDR3. This chain links TRBV2 with TRBJ1-1, with D unresolved. The length of the CDR3 is 12 residues. The V gene's germline CDR1 is SNHLY and CDR2 FYNNEI. V was cut by 5 bases and J by 0 bases, with 4 bases left in between. CDR3: CASSRMNTEAFF. CDR3 DNA: TGTGCCAGCAGTAGAATGAACACTGAAGCTTTCTTT.

V is TRBV27 and J is TRBJ2-2, with TRBD2 matching over 7 bases. The junction had 7 bases not matched to a gene; V was cut back by 5 bases and J by 7 bases. CDR1 is MNHEY, CDR2 SMNVEV, per germline (reference sequence). The CDR3 is 14 amino acids. Here the CDR3 DNA reads TGTGCCAGCAGTCCCCATTGGGGGGGCGGGGAGCTGTTTTTT. This translates into CASSPHWGGGELFF.

Note on this clone: Other DNA sequences in the same sample also yield this CDR3. This sequence joins TRBV27 and TRBJ1-5; D may be TRBD1 (6 bases). CDR3 length equals 14 residues. The germline V gene encodes CDR1 MNHEY and CDR2 SMNVEV (reference sequence). V lost 6 bases to trimming and J lost 4 bases, with 13 bases between them. This CDR3 reads CASSPTGFNQPQHF. The CDR3 DNA sequence: TGTGCCAGCAGCCCTACAGGGTTTAATCAGCCCCAGCATTTT.

The gene calls are TRBV9 and TRBJ2-3, with D perhaps TRBD2 (7 bases). The CDR3 extends over 15 amino acids. V was pared by 0 bases and J by 4 bases, with 12 bases between. Germline V lookup: CDR1 SGDLS, CDR2 YYNGEE. CDR3 bases: TGTGCCAGCAGCGTAGAGGGGGGGCTAGCAGATACGCAGTATTTT. Translated: CASSVEGGLADTQYF.

The chain joins TRBV27 to TRBJ1-6, with TRBD1 matching over 9 bases. Germline loops: CDR1 MNHEY, CDR2 SMNVEV (reference sequence). CDR3 length: 17 amino acids. V lost 0 bases, J lost 4 bases, and 4 bases stayed unmatched. The CDR3 DNA is TGTGCCAGCAGTTTATCAGGCGGGACAGGGTATAATTCACCCCTCCACTTT. Translation: CASSLSGGTGYNSPLHF.

The rearrangement uses TRBV15 and TRBJ2-1, with 9 bases identical to TRBD2. Germline CDR1 is LNHNV and CDR2 is YYDKDF (reference sequence). This CDR3 is built from 16 residues. V lost 3 bases to trimming and J lost 8 bases; unmatched junction nucleotides: 11. The CDR3 DNA sequence: TGTGCCACCAGCAGGCCCTCCGGGACTAGCTTCGATGAGCAGTTCTTC. It yields the protein CATSRPSGTSFDEQFF. Full variable domain (rest looked up from reference TRBV15 and TRBJ2-1): DAMVIQNPRYQVTQFGKPVTLSCSQTLNHNVMYWYQQKSSQAPKLLFHYYDKDFNNEADTPDNFQSRRPNTSFCFLDIRSPGLGDTAMYLCATSRPSGTSFDEQFFGPGTRLTVL.

This chain uses TRBV27 with TRBJ2-7; perhaps D is TRBD1 or TRBD2 (5 bases each). Germline V gene lookup returns CDR1 MNHEY and CDR2 SMNVEV (reference sequence). The V and J ends lost 6 bases and 4 bases respectively, with 10 bases between them. The CDR3 consists of 12 residues. This CDR3 is CASRGPLYEQYF. The CDR3 coding sequence is TGTGCCAGCAGGGGACCGCTATACGAGCAGTACTTC.

On this clone: Other nucleotide sequences from this sample produce the same CDR3. The chain couples TRBV2 to TRBJ2-2; no reliable D call. Per germline, CDR1 SNHLY and CDR2 FYNNEI. V was trimmed by 3 bases and J by 4 bases, leaving 6 bases between them. The CDR3 is 13 amino acids. The CDR3 is CASSDGSTGELFF. In DNA, the CDR3 is TGTGCCAGCAGTGATGGGTCCACCGGGGAGCTGTTTTTT.

The chain uses TRBV13 and TRBJ2-7; 7 bases are a match to TRBD2. CDR1 is PRHDT, CDR2 FYEKMQ, per germline (reference sequence). The CDR3 runs to 13 residues. Trimming removed 8 bases from V and 6 bases from J; junction bases left unmatched: 10. The chain's CDR3 is CASGLAGVGEQYF. The CDR3 DNA sequence: TGTGCCAGCGGTCTGGCGGGAGTAGGCGAGCAGTACTTC.

This sequence joins TRBV6-5 and TRBJ2-7; 7 bases fit TRBD1. The CDR3 sequence is 16 residues long. The germline V gene has CDR1 MNHEY and CDR2 SVGAGI. V shed 0 bases, J shed 2 bases, and the junction held 7 bases outside the gene matches. The CDR3 protein is CASSYSLGQAAYEQYF. The CDR3 DNA reads as TGTGCCAGCAGTTACTCCCTAGGACAGGCTGCCTACGAGCAGTACTTC.

The V gene is TRBV11-2, the J gene TRBJ2-3, with D maybe TRBD1 (5 bases). Trimming cost V 3 bases and J 2 bases, with 15 bases left between them. Germline CDR1 and CDR2: SGHAT and FQNNGV. The CDR3 sequence is 16 residues long. DNA for the CDR3: TGTGCCAGCAGCTTTACCCAGGGTTATTCCACAGATACGCAGTATTTT. It encodes CASSFTQGYSTDTQYF. The complete variable domain, with remaining parts taken from reference TRBV11-2 and TRBJ2-3, reads EAGVAQSPRYKIIEKRQSVAFWCNPISGHATLYWYQQILGQGPKLLIQFQNNGVVDDSQLPKDRFSAERLKGVDSTLKIQPAKLEDSAVYLCASSFTQGYSTDTQYFGPGTRLTVL.

The chain joins TRBV10-3 to TRBJ2-6, with unresolved D. The CDR3 has 13 amino acids. The V and J ends lost 3 bases and 4 bases respectively, with 4 bases between them. Germline lookup yields CDR1 ENHRY and CDR2 SYGVKD. CDR3 loop: CAISDPGANVLTF. CDR3 nucleotides: TGTGCCATCAGTGACCCGGGGGCCAACGTCCTGACTTTC.

For this clone: Different DNA sequences within this sample yield the same CDR3. This chain uses TRBV30 with TRBJ2-7, with D possibly being TRBD1 (6 bases). Trimming took 2 bases from V and 4 from J, leaving 9 bases between them. The CDR3 covers 12 residues. Germline CDR1 reads GTSNPN; CDR2 reads SVGIG (reference sequence). CDR3: CAWSPQGYEQYF. CDR3 DNA: TGTGCCTGGAGTCCCCAGGGGTACGAGCAGTACTTC.

CDR3 nucleotides: TGTGCCAGCGGACTGGGGGTTAGCTACGAGCAGTACTTC. It encodes CASGLGVSYEQYF. The V and J genes are TRBV6-5 and TRBJ2-7; either TRBD1 or TRBD2 may fit D (5 bases each). The germline gives CDR1 MNHEY, CDR2 SVGAGI. The V end lost 8 bases, the J end lost 3 bases, and 14 bases lay between the germline ends. This CDR3 has 13 residues.

Remarks on this clone: In the same sample, other DNA sequences code for this CDR3. This sequence joins TRBV30 and TRBJ2-3, with D unclear. This CDR3 contains 12 residues. Trimming cost V 5 bases and J 0 bases, with 6 bases left between them. Per germline, CDR1 GTSNPN and CDR2 SVGIG (reference sequence). For the CDR3, the DNA is TGTGCCTGGGGTACTAGCACAGATACGCAGTATTTT. Translation gives CAWGTSTDTQYF.

The genes are TRBV2 and TRBJ2-7; D might be TRBD2 (6 bases). The CDR3 is made up of 15 amino acids. V lost 3 bases to trimming and J lost 0 bases, with 12 bases between them. Per the germline V gene, CDR1 is SNHLY and CDR2 is FYNNEI. The CDR3 here is CASSDWTMSSYEQYF. CDR3 DNA sequence: TGTGCCAGCAGTGACTGGACTATGAGCTCCTACGAGCAGTACTTC. The whole variable domain, filled in from reference TRBV2 and TRBJ2-7, reads EPEVTQTPSHQVTQMGQEVILRCVPISNHLYFYWYRQILGQKVEFLVSFYNNEISEKSEIFDDQFSVERPDGSNFTLKIRSTKLEDSAMYFCASSDWTMSSYEQYFGPGTRLTVT.

This clone was seen just once. The chain links TRBV9 to TRBJ2-7, with TRBD2 identical over 11 bases. This CDR3 spans 17 amino acids. After removal of 2 bases from V and 3 bases from J, the junction contained 10 bases not matched to a gene. CDR1 is SGDLS, CDR2 YYNGEE, per germline. The CDR3 protein is CASSVGLAGGAVYEQYF. The CDR3 bases are TGTGCCAGCAGCGTCGGGCTAGCGGGAGGAGCCGTCTACGAGCAGTACTTC.

The chain couples TRBV7-9 to TRBJ2-3, with a weak D call TRBD1 (7 bases). Germline V gene sequence: CDR1 SEHNR, CDR2 FQNEAQ (reference sequence). The CDR3 consists of 17 residues. V shed 4 bases and J shed 0 bases, with 17 bases lying between them. CDR3 DNA sequence: TGTGCCAGCAGCTCCCAGGGGGGCTACCATAGCACAGATACGCAGTATTTT. This sequence encodes CASSSQGGYHSTDTQYF.

The CDR3: CASSPTGPRPQHF. Here the CDR3 DNA reads TGTGCCAGCAGTCCCACCGGCCCCAGGCCCCAGCATTTT. The chain links TRBV27 to TRBJ1-5; D unclear. The V and J ends lost 5 bases and 9 bases respectively, with 14 bases between them. Looked up from germline, CDR1 is MNHEY and CDR2 is SMNVEV (reference sequence). The CDR3 is 13 amino acids.

The chain combines TRBV14 with TRBJ2-3; TRBD2 agrees at 8 bases. V lost 5 bases to trimming and J lost 7 bases; unmatched junction nucleotides: 11. Germline-derived CDR1 and CDR2 are SGHDN and FVKESK. The CDR3 is 15 amino acids. CDR3 in DNA: TGTGCCAGCAGCGGAAGGAGAGTAGCGGGAAATACGCAGTATTTT. As protein: CASSGRRVAGNTQYF.